This T cell receptor beta chain comes out of a study of cytotoxic CD8 clonotypes in ibrutinib-treated CLL. Overall study context: By median around 70 months, approximately 12 had progressed and around 15 stayed remitted; responses had been 2 complete and about 24 partial.

With regard to this clone: What it binds is not known.

Sequencing was performed with immunoSEQ multiplex PCR; in TCRdb, only in-frame clones are kept and a portion is missing. This sample has over 150,000 clones, with roughly four fifths found just once. Study-wide points: Clonality increased at ibrutinib response, then returned toward baseline at progression.

Germline CDR1 reads SGHVS; CDR2 reads FQNEAQ. The CDR3 extends over 12 amino acids. V was shortened by 5 bases and J by 3 bases, with 7 bases between the two germline ends. V usage is TRBV7-8 and J usage is TRBJ1-1; D is uncertain. The clonotype originates from a human donor with chronic lymphocytic leukemia. Sequences were derived from PBMCs, sampled after 12 months of ibrutinib treatment. CDR3 in DNA: TGTGCCAGCAGCCGGCGGGACACTGAAGCTTTCTTT. Amino acids: CASSRRDTEAFF. The full variable domain, completed using reference TRBV7-8 and TRBJ1-1, is GAGVSQSPRYKVAKRGQDVALRCDPISGHVSLFWYQQALGQGPEFLTYFQNEAQLDKSGLPSDRFFAERPEGSVSTLKIQRTQQEDSAVYLCASSRRDTEAFFGQGTRLTVV.